The 28 T cell receptor beta chains in this list originate from one sample, sequenced in a study of PD-1 blockade in classical Hodgkin lymphoma. After autologous stem cell transplantation all patients relapsed, and prior brentuximab vedotin exposure differed between cohorts. TCRdb's table, derived via immunoSEQ multiplex PCR, lists solely in-frame clones and lacks some. This sample yields under 30,000 clones, of which under 75% are seen a single time; over 12% belongs to the top ten. Material: peripheral blood mononuclear cells (PBMCs), obtained before the second cycle of nivolumab. The receptors derive from a human donor with classical Hodgkin lymphoma.

This clone has a handful of counts. This chain joins TRBV5-1 and TRBJ2-7; 10 nucleotides line up with TRBD2. Losses at the gene ends were 2 bases for V and 1 base for J; bases not matched to a gene: 3. This CDR3 has 15 amino acids. Per the germline V gene, CDR1 is SGHRS and CDR2 is YFSETQ. CDR3 sequence (DNA): TGCGCCAGCAGCTTAGGACTAGCGGATTCCTACGAGCAGTACTTC. It is translated as CASSLGLADSYEQYF.

This chain links TRBV5-4 with TRBJ2-2; TRBD2 matches at 10 bases. CDR3 size: 16 residues. The V and J ends lost 3 bases and 6 bases, in that order; junction bases with no gene match: 8. Germline CDR1 SGHNT, CDR2 YYREEE (reference sequence). In nucleotides, the CDR3 is TGTGCCAGCAGCTGGATACGTAGCGGGGGGTCCGGGGAGCTGTTTTTT. Protein: CASSWIRSGGSGELFF.

A word on this clone: The same CDR3 is also encoded by other DNA sequences in this sample. V and J are TRBV6-5 and TRBJ1-4; D not certain. This CDR3 is built from 13 residues. CDR1 is MNHEY, CDR2 SVGAGI, per germline. With 3 bases removed from V and 7 bases from J, the gap between germline ends came to 9 bases. CDR3 loop: CASSYGRAEKLFF. In nucleotides, the CDR3 is TGTGCCAGCAGTTATGGGCGGGCTGAAAAACTGTTTTTT.

The V and J genes are TRBV6-1 and TRBJ2-3; D might be TRBD1 (5 bases). This CDR3 contains 13 residues. Germline V lookup: CDR1 MNHNS, CDR2 SASEGT. V shed 3 bases and J shed 7 bases, with 11 bases lying between them. Here the CDR3 reads CASSDYRSNTQYF. The CDR3 DNA reads as TGTGCCAGCAGTGATTACAGGAGTAATACGCAGTATTTT.

The gene calls are TRBV6-4 and TRBJ2-3, with D maybe TRBD1 (5 bases). Germline CDR1 reads MRHNA; CDR2 reads SNTAGT. This CDR3 is 15 amino acids long. Between the trimmed V and J ends, which lost 3 bases and 3 bases, there was a span of 13 bases. The CDR3 coding sequence is TGTGCCAGCAGTGAAAAAGTAAGGGGTACAGATACGCAGTATTTT. Its translation is CASSEKVRGTDTQYF.

This clone was counted between two and nine times. The rearrangement joins TRBV4-1 to TRBJ2-5; TRBD2 is a possible D gene (6 bases). V lost 4 bases and J 1 base, leaving 16 bases between the germline ends. Germline CDR1 is MGHRA and CDR2 is YSYEKL. The CDR3 has 16 amino acids. CDR3 bases: TGCGCCAGCAGCCTTCTCTGGCGGGGACGCCAAGAGACCCAGTACTTC. This sequence encodes CASSLLWRGRQETQYF.

The chain employs TRBV11-2 and TRBJ2-2, with TRBD1 identical over 10 bases. V shed 5 bases and J 3 bases; nucleotides not matched to a gene: 9. This CDR3 contains 17 residues. Germline values: CDR1 SGHAT, CDR2 FQNNGV. The CDR3 DNA reads as TGTGCCAGCAGCCCTCCCCCCGGACAGGGGGACACCGGGGAGCTGTTTTTT. Its protein product is CASSPPPGQGDTGELFF.

The V gene is TRBV5-1, the J gene TRBJ1-6; the D is unclear. This CDR3 region has 13 residues. Trimming took off 0 bases at V and 5 bases at J, with 3 bases between the two ends. Germline loops: CDR1 SGHRS, CDR2 YFSETQ. Here the CDR3 reads CASSLDHNSPLHF. The CDR3 coding sequence is TGCGCCAGCAGCTTGGATCATAATTCACCCCTCCACTTT.

The chain recombines TRBV9 with TRBJ2-1; D may correspond to TRBD1 or TRBD2 (6 bases each). The CDR3 has 15 residues. The germline V gene encodes CDR1 SGDLS and CDR2 YYNGEE. V was pared by 0 bases and J by 3 bases, with 10 bases between. Written as DNA, the CDR3 is TGTGCCAGCAGCGTAGGTGGGGGGCACTACAATGAGCAGTTCTTC. Translation gives CASSVGGGHYNEQFF.

The V call is TRBV6-1, the J call TRBJ1-2; D is ambiguous. The germline V and J ends were trimmed by 2 bases and 1 base, with 8 bases remaining between them. CDR3 length: 14 amino acids. Germline V lookup: CDR1 MNHNS, CDR2 SASEGT. The CDR3 loop reads CASSELIRNYGYTF. The CDR3 DNA follows: TGTGCCAGCAGTGAACTGATACGTAACTATGGCTACACCTTC.

This clone has more than one count but fewer than ten. The rearrangement links TRBV7-2 to TRBJ2-3; 8 bases are a match to TRBD2. With 6 bases clipped from V and 0 bases from J, the junction kept 11 bases outside the gene matches. This CDR3 is built from 17 residues. Germline values: CDR1 SGHTA, CDR2 FQGNSA. The CDR3 loop is CASSIGAAGVSTDTQYF. The CDR3 DNA is TGTGCCAGCAGTATAGGGGCAGCGGGGGTTAGCACAGATACGCAGTATTTT. The full variable domain, rest sourced from reference TRBV7-2 and TRBJ2-3, is GAGVSQSPSNKVTEKGKDVELRCDPISGHTALYWYRQSLGQGLEFLIYFQGNSAPDKSGLPSDRFSAERTGGSVSTLTIQRTQQEDSAVYLCASSIGAAGVSTDTQYFGPGTRLTVL.

The chain uses TRBV11-2 and TRBJ2-3; 16 positions agree with TRBD2. CDR3 size: 19 residues. Trimming removed 5 bases from V and 5 bases from J; junction bases left unmatched: 13. Germline V lookup: CDR1 SGHAT, CDR2 FQNNGV. The CDR3 reads CASSAHPGLAGGQRDTQYF. CDR3 coding DNA: TGTGCCAGCAGCGCACACCCGGGACTAGCGGGGGGGCAGAGAGATACGCAGTATTTT.

DNA of the CDR3: TGCGCCAGCAGTGAGTTCAGCGGGGGAAACAATGAGCAGTTCTTC. Residues: CASSEFSGGNNEQFF. The rearrangement links TRBV10-2 to TRBJ2-1; the match to TRBD2 covers 8 bases. Germline V CDR1 and CDR2: WSHSY, SAAADI. The CDR3 loop spans 15 amino acids. With 1 base clipped from V and 5 bases from J, the junction kept 4 bases outside the gene matches.

This chain joins TRBV6-6 and TRBJ1-2; 8 nucleotides agree with TRBD1. The CDR3 is 12 residues long. Germline V gene sequence: CDR1 MNHNY, CDR2 SVGAGI (reference sequence). Trimming took 7 bases from V and 5 from J; bases not matched to a gene: 3. The CDR3 loop is CASMQGAYGYTF. DNA of the CDR3: TGTGCCAGCATGCAGGGGGCATATGGCTACACCTTC.

This clone is categorized as medium-sized (0.01 to 0.1%). This same CDR3 is encoded by further DNA sequences in the sample. The CDR3 spells CASSVESGVTYEQYF. CDR3 nucleotides: TGTGCCAGCAGCGTAGAATCGGGGGTGACCTACGAGCAGTACTTC. V and J are TRBV9 and TRBJ2-7; D is perhaps TRBD2 (6 bases). The CDR3 totals 15 residues. The V and J ends lost 0 bases and 2 bases respectively, with 12 bases between them. Germline V gives CDR1 SGDLS, CDR2 YYNGEE.

By its share, this clone is medium-sized. The CDR3 DNA reads as TGTGCCTGGAGGGCACAGGACTTTAATCAGCCCCAGCATTTT. Protein: CAWRAQDFNQPQHF. The rearrangement uses TRBV30 and TRBJ1-5; a weak D match, TRBD1 (5 bases). V lost 3 bases to trimming and J lost 4 bases, with 13 bases between them. Per the germline V gene, CDR1 is GTSNPN and CDR2 is SVGIG (reference sequence). This CDR3 has 14 amino acids.

This clone occurred once. The chain couples TRBV7-9 to TRBJ2-2; D gene ambiguous. The CDR3 is 12 amino acids. Trimming removed 4 bases at V and 2 bases at J, with 2 bases between. Germline V gives CDR1 SEHNR, CDR2 FQNEAQ (reference sequence). The CDR3 nucleotides are TGTGCCAGCAGCTCCAACACCGGGGAGCTGTTTTTT. Its translation is CASSSNTGELFF.

The V call is TRBV6-1, the J call TRBJ1-5, with 9 positions matching TRBD1. This CDR3 is built from 15 residues. CDR1 and CDR2 from the germline V gene are MNHNS and SASEGT. Trimming at V came to 6 bases and at J to 1 base, leaving 4 bases not matched to a gene. The CDR3 region is CASRGQGRSNQPQHF. The CDR3 DNA reads as TGTGCCAGCAGGGGACAGGGTAGGAGCAATCAGCCCCAGCATTTT.

V usage is TRBV7-9 and J usage is TRBJ1-3; TRBD1 matches at 8 bases. CDR1 SEHNR and CDR2 FQNEAQ come from the germline V gene (reference sequence). J gave up 4 bases and V 8 bases, and 10 bases lay outside the gene matches. This CDR3 contains 15 residues. CDR3 sequence reads: CASGGQGLGGNTIYF. Written as DNA, the CDR3 is TGTGCCAGCGGCGGACAGGGCCTGGGGGGAAACACCATATATTTT.

The CDR3 is CASSYFGPSLGGEAFF. For the CDR3, the DNA is TGTGCCAGCAGTTACTTTGGACCCTCCCTTGGGGGTGAAGCTTTCTTT. The chain couples TRBV6-5 to TRBJ1-1, with D possibly being TRBD1 (5 bases). V lost 1 base, J lost 7 bases, and 19 bases lay in between. Germline V gives CDR1 MNHEY, CDR2 SVGAGI. CDR3 length: 16 amino acids.

This clone was seen only a few times. This chain joins TRBV27 and TRBJ2-7, with D perhaps matching TRBD1 (6 bases). The CDR3 contains 18 residues. Germline lookup yields CDR1 MNHEY and CDR2 SMNVEV (reference sequence). Trimming left V 4 bases short and J 2 bases short, with 24 bases between. The chain's CDR3 is CASSSSIGTRTHPYEQYF. The CDR3 DNA reads as TGTGCCAGCAGTTCCTCCATCGGGACACGAACCCACCCCTACGAGCAGTACTTC.

The gene calls are TRBV30 and TRBJ1-5; tentatively, D is TRBD1 (6 bases). This CDR3 is built from 15 residues. Germline V CDR1 and CDR2: GTSNPN, SVGIG (reference sequence). The V and J ends lost 0 bases and 1 base respectively, with 10 bases between them. The CDR3 reads CAWSVGGISNQPQHF. In DNA form, the CDR3 reads TGTGCCTGGAGTGTAGGGGGGATCAGCAATCAGCCCCAGCATTTT.

This clone is a singleton in its sample. The chain links TRBV15 to TRBJ1-6; D uncertain. The length of the CDR3 is 12 residues. V was trimmed by 3 bases and J by 6 bases, leaving 3 bases between them. CDR1 and CDR2 from the germline V gene are LNHNV and YYDKDF (reference sequence). The CDR3 is CATSRANSPLHF. DNA of the CDR3: TGTGCCACCAGCAGGGCTAATTCACCCCTCCACTTT.

The chain uses TRBV5-1 and TRBJ1-1, with TRBD1 as a possible D gene (5 bases). The CDR3 is 13 residues long. The V and J ends lost 2 bases and 3 bases respectively, with 8 bases between them. Germline V gene data show CDR1 as SGHRS and CDR2 as YFSETQ. CDR3 in DNA: TGCGCCAGCAGCTTAAGAGGGGACACTGAAGCTTTCTTT. This codes for CASSLRGDTEAFF.

The V gene is TRBV28, the J gene TRBJ2-6; a possible D gene is TRBD2 (7 bases). Per germline, CDR1 MDHEN and CDR2 SYDVKM. The CDR3 covers 15 residues. V dropped 6 bases and J dropped 4 bases, with 13 bases sitting between them. The CDR3 sequence: CASSRRGAGANVLTF. The CDR3 DNA reads as TGTGCCAGCAGCCGACGGGGGGCCGGGGCCAACGTCCTGACTTTC.

This clone showed up just a few times. The V gene is TRBV19, the J gene TRBJ2-1; 7 bases map to TRBD1. CDR1 is LNHDA and CDR2 is SQIVND in the germline V gene (reference sequence). J lost 4 bases, V lost 6 bases, and 6 bases had no gene match. The CDR3 spans 14 residues. The CDR3 bases are TGTGCCAGTAGCAGACAGGGTCTATACAATGAGCAGTTCTTC. Its translation is CASSRQGLYNEQFF.

This clone was counted between two and nine times. The genes are TRBV2 and TRBJ1-5; D may be TRBD1 (5 bases). There are 13 residues in the CDR3. Per the germline V gene, CDR1 is SNHLY and CDR2 is FYNNEI. V dropped 7 bases and J dropped 4 bases, with 11 bases sitting between them. For the CDR3, the DNA is TGTGCCAGCATGACGGGGCAGAATCAGCCCCAGCATTTT. Protein: CASMTGQNQPQHF.

This clone was found a few times. Other DNA sequences within the sample encode an identical CDR3. The chain carries TRBV2 and TRBJ1-5; D might be TRBD1 (6 bases). V lost 6 bases and J 3 bases, leaving 9 bases between the germline ends. The CDR3 is made up of 13 amino acids. Germline lookup yields CDR1 SNHLY and CDR2 FYNNEI. This CDR3 reads CASRTGTNQPQHF. The CDR3 nucleotides are TGTGCCAGCAGGACAGGCACCAATCAGCCCCAGCATTTT.